This T cell receptor (beta chain) was captured in a study of post-analysis software for immune sequencing data. Notes on the study in general: Roughly five TRBV segments appeared more often in patients than in controls, and TRBV5-6, TRBV5-1 and TRBV20-1 were among these.

This clonotype has more than one count but fewer than ten. Its antigen is not identified. Libraries were made from TCR beta cDNA, and they carried unique molecular identifiers. TCRdb fed the PCR reads into MiXCR, producing one record per CDR3 protein. The table has 150,000 to 200,000 distinct CDR3 sequences, 25% to 35% seen once. The V gene lost 3 bases and the J gene lost 0 bases, with 15 bases spanning the gap. The germline V gene encodes CDR1 MDHEN and CDR2 SYDVKM. This CDR3 is built from 16 residues. The origin of this receptor is a girl aged 5-17 years with multiple sclerosis. The material sequenced was blood. The genes are TRBV28 and TRBJ2-7; D is undetermined. CDR3 in DNA: TGTGCCAGCAGTTTGATTCGCTCCTTTCCCTCCTACGAGCAGTACTTC. It codes for CASSLIRSFPSYEQYF.